The 28 T cell receptor beta chains below were found in one sample sequenced in a study of blood T cell repertoires in COVID-19. TCRdb's table, derived via immunoSEQ multiplex PCR, lists solely in-frame clones and lacks some. The table lists 450,000 to 600,000 clones, about 90% of them singletons. Input material: PBMCs or T cells enriched from blood (not recorded which). These TCRs come from a woman aged 18 to 35 who had recovered from COVID-19.

V is TRBV5-8 and J is TRBJ1-1; 11 bases are a match to TRBD1. V was clipped by 1 base and J by 4 bases; unmatched bases: 6. CDR3 size: 16 residues. Germline loops: CDR1 SGHTS, CDR2 YDEGEE. The DNA of the CDR3 is TGTGCCAGCAGCTTGTATTATGGGACAGGGGGCACTGAAGCTTTCTTT. This encodes CASSLYYGTGGTEAFF.

This chain links TRBV6-5 with TRBJ1-5; 9 bases are shared with TRBD1. Losses at the gene ends were 6 bases for V and 5 bases for J; bases not matched to a gene: 5. The germline gives CDR1 MNHEY, CDR2 SVGAGI. CDR3 length equals 14 residues. The CDR3 spells CASRKGQGDQPQHF. CDR3 DNA: TGTGCCAGCAGGAAGGGACAGGGAGATCAGCCCCAGCATTTT.

The rearrangement joins TRBV2 to TRBJ2-1; unclear D gene. Trimming stripped 7 bases from V and 0 bases from J, with 16 bases between. The CDR3 extends over 16 amino acids. The V gene's germline CDR1 is SNHLY and CDR2 FYNNEI. This CDR3 is CASKEGPGSSYNEQFF. In DNA form, the CDR3 reads TGTGCCAGCAAAGAAGGTCCAGGAAGCTCCTACAATGAGCAGTTCTTC.

Remarks on this clone: Additional DNA sequences in this sample encode the identical CDR3. This sequence joins TRBV30 and TRBJ2-7; no definite D call. Germline V gene lookup returns CDR1 GTSNPN and CDR2 SVGIG (reference sequence). The CDR3 spans 12 residues. Trimming pared 2 bases from V and 2 bases from J, leaving 7 bases between. CDR3 DNA: TGTGCCTGGAGTCCTACAGCCTACGAGCAGTACTTC. Amino acid sequence: CAWSPTAYEQYF.

CDR3 residues: CAFHPGTGYGYTF. DNA for the CDR3: TGTGCCTTCCACCCCGGGACAGGGTATGGCTACACCTTC. The rearrangement links TRBV30 to TRBJ1-2; 9 positions agree with TRBD1. V lost 7 bases, J lost 5 bases, and 8 bases stayed unmatched. The V gene's germline CDR1 is GTSNPN and CDR2 SVGIG (reference sequence). The CDR3 has 13 residues.

This clone was picked up one time. The J gene is TRBJ2-2, the V gene TRBV28; 7 bases fit TRBD1. The J segment lost 6 bases and the V segment lost 2 bases, leaving 9 bases of the junction unmatched. CDR1 MDHEN and CDR2 SYDVKM come from the germline V gene. This CDR3 spans 16 amino acids. The chain's CDR3 is CASSLGARGYPGELFF. The CDR3 nucleotides are TGTGCCAGCAGTTTAGGAGCCAGGGGGTATCCCGGGGAGCTGTTTTTT.

This chain joins TRBV5-1 and TRBJ2-5, with 7 positions matching TRBD2. Germline V lookup: CDR1 SGHRS, CDR2 YFSETQ. The J segment lost 5 bases and the V segment lost 1 base, leaving 11 bases of the junction unmatched. The CDR3 has 16 amino acids. This CDR3 is CASSLRAGAQRETQYF. The CDR3 DNA follows: TGCGCCAGCAGCTTGCGTGCGGGAGCGCAGAGGGAGACCCAGTACTTC.

This clone was detected only a few times. Other DNA sequences in this specimen translate into the identical CDR3. V gene TRBV7-2 combines with J gene TRBJ2-7; D unclear. The length of the CDR3 is 13 residues. V lost 3 bases and J lost 0, with 6 bases in between. The V gene's germline CDR1 is SGHTA and CDR2 FQGNSA. CDR3 in amino acids: CASSLPSSYEQYF. The DNA of the CDR3 is TGTGCCAGCAGCTTGCCCAGCTCCTACGAGCAGTACTTC.

The chain links TRBV2 to TRBJ1-2; D uncertain. This CDR3 comprises 15 residues. Trimming shortened V by 0 bases and J by 4 bases, and 12 bases separated the two germline ends. Germline V gene data show CDR1 as SNHLY and CDR2 as FYNNEI. The CDR3 sequence is CASSEAPTEIYGYTF. CDR3 nucleotide sequence: TGTGCCAGCAGTGAAGCGCCAACAGAGATCTATGGCTACACCTTC. Full variable domain (rest looked up from reference TRBV2 and TRBJ1-2): EPEVTQTPSHQVTQMGQEVILRCVPISNHLYFYWYRQILGQKVEFLVSFYNNEISEKSEIFDDQFSVERPDGSNFTLKIRSTKLEDSAMYFCASSEAPTEIYGYTFGSGTRLTVV.

The chain has TRBV7-9 and TRBJ1-6; D is perhaps TRBD1 (5 bases). CDR3 length equals 14 residues. Germline V lookup: CDR1 SEHNR, CDR2 FQNEAQ (reference sequence). V lost 5 bases and J lost 4, with 9 bases in between. The CDR3 DNA follows: TGTGCCAGCAGCGGTACAGGATATAATTCACCCCTCCACTTT. This encodes CASSGTGYNSPLHF.

The rearrangement joins TRBV2 to TRBJ2-7, with TRBD1 identical over 8 bases. The V gene's germline CDR1 is SNHLY and CDR2 FYNNEI. CDR3 length: 16 residues. Trimming removed 6 bases from V and 3 bases from J; junction bases left unmatched: 13. In nucleotides, the CDR3 is TGTGCCAGCAGCGAACGACAGGGGCGCGAGGGCTACGAGCAGTACTTC. This gives the protein CASSERQGREGYEQYF.

The J gene is TRBJ2-4, the V gene TRBV5-1; the D gene is possibly TRBD2 (5 bases). Looked up from germline, CDR1 is SGHRS and CDR2 is YFSETQ. This CDR3 region has 17 residues. V lost 3 bases and J lost 1, with 17 bases in between. In DNA form, the CDR3 reads TGCGCCAGCAGCTCGATCGGGAAGGTCGTGGCCAAAAACATTCAGTACTTC. The encoded protein is CASSSIGKVVAKNIQYF.

The chain carries TRBV19 and TRBJ2-5, with D maybe TRBD2 (6 bases). This CDR3 comprises 12 residues. Germline V gene sequence: CDR1 LNHDA, CDR2 SQIVND (reference sequence). Deletions cut 1 base from V and 9 bases from J, with 9 bases between. In DNA, the CDR3 is TGTGCCAGTAGTATAGTGGCGGGGCCCCAGTACTTC. Translating it yields CASSIVAGPQYF.

The chain has TRBV15 and TRBJ2-3; TRBD2 matches at 8 bases. This CDR3 region has 16 residues. The V and J ends lost 0 bases and 5 bases, in that order; junction bases with no gene match: 7. Germline CDR1 LNHNV, CDR2 YYDKDF (reference sequence). Here the CDR3 DNA reads TGTGCCACCAGCAGAGAATACAGCGGGGGAGGAGATACGCAGTATTTT. It specifies CATSREYSGGGDTQYF.

The chain combines TRBV24-1 with TRBJ2-7; 9 bases fit TRBD1. V lost 5 bases, J lost 6 bases, and 10 bases stayed unmatched. This CDR3 comprises 15 residues. The germline gives CDR1 KGHDR, CDR2 SFDVKD. The CDR3 reads CATSVSAHRGREQYF. Written as DNA, the CDR3 is TGTGCCACCAGTGTCTCCGCCCACAGGGGGCGCGAGCAGTACTTC.

This clone came up a few times. The chain couples TRBV7-9 to TRBJ1-2; 8 positions match TRBD1. Germline V lookup: CDR1 SEHNR, CDR2 FQNEAQ (reference sequence). The CDR3 is made up of 14 amino acids. V lost 5 bases to trimming and J lost 2 bases; unmatched junction nucleotides: 4. The CDR3 reads CASSIRGQNYGYTF. Written as DNA, the CDR3 is TGTGCCAGCAGCATCAGGGGGCAAAACTATGGCTACACCTTC.

This chain joins TRBV4-1 and TRBJ1-2; 11 nucleotides align to TRBD1. V trimming: 0 bases; J trimming: 3 bases; junction bases outside the gene matches: 9. In germline, CDR1 is MGHRA, CDR2 YSYEKL. The CDR3 consists of 18 residues. Written as DNA, the CDR3 is TGCGCCAGCAGCCAAGATCGGTTGAGGACAGGGGGCGACTATGGCTACACCTTC. Residues: CASSQDRLRTGGDYGYTF.

Comment on this clone: The junction differs from germline at one of its ends, possibly a read error. The rearrangement uses TRBV19 and TRBJ2-5; D might be TRBD1 (6 bases). Germline assignment: CDR1 LNHDA and CDR2 SQIVND (reference sequence). The CDR3 runs to 15 residues. The CDR3 protein is CASGIVGHHQETQYF. The CDR3 nucleotides read TGTGCCAGTGGTATAGTGGGACACCACCAAGAGACCCAGTACTTC.

In the case of this clone: Other DNA sequences of this sample code for an identical CDR3. This chain links TRBV12-3 or TRBV12-4 with TRBJ1-2; 7 nucleotides line up with TRBD1. There are 12 residues in the CDR3. V shed 6 bases and J 4 bases; nucleotides not matched to a gene: 2. This chain's CDR3 is CASRDRRYGYTF. The CDR3 nucleotides read TGTGCCAGCAGGGACAGGCGCTATGGCTACACCTTC.

The V gene is TRBV2, the J gene TRBJ1-2; 10 bases are a match to TRBD1. This CDR3 has 14 residues. The V and J ends lost 4 bases and 6 bases, in that order; junction bases with no gene match: 5. CDR1 and CDR2 (germline): SNHLY, FYNNEI. The CDR3, as DNA: TGTGCCAGCAGTGGACAGGGGGCGTATCATGGCTACACCTTC. Translated: CASSGQGAYHGYTF. Full variable domain (outside the CDR3, taken from reference TRBV2 and TRBJ1-2): EPEVTQTPSHQVTQMGQEVILRCVPISNHLYFYWYRQILGQKVEFLVSFYNNEISEKSEIFDDQFSVERPDGSNFTLKIRSTKLEDSAMYFCASSGQGAYHGYTFGSGTRLTVV.

The J gene is TRBJ1-1, the V gene TRBV27, with a possible D match to TRBD1 (5 bases). This CDR3 has 15 residues. The germline V and J ends were trimmed by 5 bases and 3 bases, with 16 bases remaining between them. The germline V gene has CDR1 MNHEY and CDR2 SMNVEV (reference sequence). The CDR3 here is CASSGGGIGYTEAFF. Here the CDR3 DNA reads TGTGCCAGCAGTGGCGGGGGTATAGGGTACACTGAAGCTTTCTTT.

V gene TRBV6-5 combines with J gene TRBJ1-2, with D unclear. Between the trimmed V and J ends, which lost 5 bases and 2 bases, there was a span of 12 bases. CDR3 length: 14 residues. Per germline, CDR1 MNHEY and CDR2 SVGAGI. CDR3 nucleotides: TGTGCCAGCAGTCGTCTGGGCCAAAACTATGGCTACACCTTC. Amino acids: CASSRLGQNYGYTF.

The genes are TRBV7-8 and TRBJ2-3; 13 nucleotides align to TRBD2. The V and J ends lost 5 bases and 10 bases, in that order; junction bases with no gene match: 30. The V gene's germline CDR1 is SGHVS and CDR2 FQNEAQ. The CDR3 runs 22 residues. This CDR3 is CASSPRTSGGTGLPKEFWAQYF. CDR3 DNA sequence: TGTGCCAGCAGCCCCCGGACTAGCGGGGGTACCGGCCTTCCTAAAGAATTTTGGGCGCAGTATTTT.

The genes are TRBV7-8 and TRBJ1-5; D not certain. The germline gives CDR1 SGHVS, CDR2 FQNEAQ. The ends were cut back, 1 base at V and 9 bases at J, with 10 bases in the middle. This CDR3 is 13 amino acids long. DNA for the CDR3: TGTGCCAGCAGCTTAGTAGAGAGGCGGCCCCAGCATTTT. Amino acid sequence: CASSLVERRPQHF.

The rearrangement uses TRBV5-5 and TRBJ2-5, with a possible D match to TRBD1 (6 bases). CDR3 length equals 14 residues. Germline CDR1 reads SGHKS; CDR2 reads YYEKEE (reference sequence). V dropped 2 bases and J dropped 2 bases, with 10 bases sitting between them. As DNA, the CDR3 is TGTGCCAGCAGCTTACGACAGGAACAAGAGACCCAGTACTTC. This sequence encodes CASSLRQEQETQYF.

The V and J genes are TRBV6-5 and TRBJ1-2; the D gene is possibly TRBD1 (5 bases). The CDR3 runs to 14 residues. The germline CDR1 and CDR2 sequences are MNHEY and SVGAGI. V was clipped by 5 bases and J by 1 base, with 11 bases between them. CDR3 protein: CASSPVDSNYGYTF. The CDR3 coding sequence is TGTGCCAGCAGTCCAGTAGACAGTAACTATGGCTACACCTTC.

The rearrangement uses TRBV19 and TRBJ2-1, with 7 nucleotides matching TRBD2. The CDR3 consists of 15 residues. Looked up from germline, CDR1 is LNHDA and CDR2 is SQIVND (reference sequence). V lost 2 bases to trimming and J lost 5 bases; unmatched junction nucleotides: 6. For the CDR3, the DNA is TGTGCCAGTAGTATATCGGCGGGGGAACACAATGAGCAGTTCTTC. Encoded protein: CASSISAGEHNEQFF.

The gene calls are TRBV4-1 and TRBJ1-3; unclear D gene. V was clipped by 4 bases and J by 2 bases, with 9 bases between them. The CDR3 has 14 residues. CDR1 is MGHRA and CDR2 is YSYEKL in the germline V gene. The CDR3, as DNA: TGCGCCAGCAGCCGAGTGTCCCCTGGAAACACCATATATTTT. It yields the protein CASSRVSPGNTIYF.